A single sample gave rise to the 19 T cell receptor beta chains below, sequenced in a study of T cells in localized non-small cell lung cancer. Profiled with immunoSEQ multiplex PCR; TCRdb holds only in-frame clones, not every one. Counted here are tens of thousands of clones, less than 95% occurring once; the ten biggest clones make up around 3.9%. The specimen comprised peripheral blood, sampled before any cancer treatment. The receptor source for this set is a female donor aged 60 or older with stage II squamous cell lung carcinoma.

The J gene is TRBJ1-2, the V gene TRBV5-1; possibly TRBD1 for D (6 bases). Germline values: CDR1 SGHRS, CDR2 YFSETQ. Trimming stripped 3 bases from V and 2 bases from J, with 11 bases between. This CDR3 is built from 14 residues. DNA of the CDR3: TGCGCCAGCAGCTCATCGACAGGCAACTATGGCTACACCTTC. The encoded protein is CASSSSTGNYGYTF.

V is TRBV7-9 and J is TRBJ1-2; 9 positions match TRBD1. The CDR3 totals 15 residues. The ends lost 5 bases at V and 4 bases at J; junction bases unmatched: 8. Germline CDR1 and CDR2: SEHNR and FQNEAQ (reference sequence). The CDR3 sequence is CASSKTGGSFYGYTF. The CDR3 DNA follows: TGTGCCAGCAGCAAAACAGGGGGCTCCTTCTATGGCTACACCTTC. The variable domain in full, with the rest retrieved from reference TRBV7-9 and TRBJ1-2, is DTGVSQNPRHKITKRGQNVTFRCDPISEHNRLYWYRQTLGQGPEFLTYFQNEAQLEKSRLLSDRFSAERPKGSFSTLEIQRTEQGDSAMYLCASSKTGGSFYGYTFGSGTRLTVV.

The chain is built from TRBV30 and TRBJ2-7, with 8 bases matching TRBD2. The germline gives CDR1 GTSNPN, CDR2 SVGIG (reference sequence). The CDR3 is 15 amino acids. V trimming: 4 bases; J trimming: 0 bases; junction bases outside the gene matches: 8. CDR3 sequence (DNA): TGTGCCTGGAATCGAGGCGGGGGGTCCTCCTACGAGCAGTACTTC. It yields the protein CAWNRGGGSSYEQYF.

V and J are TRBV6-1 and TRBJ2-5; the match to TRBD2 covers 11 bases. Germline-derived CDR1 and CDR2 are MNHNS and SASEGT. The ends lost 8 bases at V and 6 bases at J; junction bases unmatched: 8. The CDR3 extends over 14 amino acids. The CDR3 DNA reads TGTGCCAGCTCGACTAGCGGGATCCGTCAGACCCAGTACTTC. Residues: CASSTSGIRQTQYF.

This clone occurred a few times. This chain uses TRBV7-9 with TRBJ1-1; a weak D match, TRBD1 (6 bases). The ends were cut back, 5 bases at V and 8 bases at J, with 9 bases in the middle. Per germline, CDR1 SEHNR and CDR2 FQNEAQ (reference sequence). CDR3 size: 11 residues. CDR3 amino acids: CASSRQVEAFF. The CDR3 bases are TGTGCCAGCAGCAGACAGGTAGAAGCTTTCTTT.

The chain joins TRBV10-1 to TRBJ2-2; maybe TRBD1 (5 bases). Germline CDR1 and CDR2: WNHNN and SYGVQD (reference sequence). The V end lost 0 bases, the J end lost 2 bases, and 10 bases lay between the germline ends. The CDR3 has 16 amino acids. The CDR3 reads CASSESRTTNTGELFF. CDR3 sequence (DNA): TGCGCCAGCAGTGAGTCTCGGACAACTAACACCGGGGAGCTGTTTTTT.

The CDR3 protein is CASSPLGGARETQYF. The CDR3 DNA reads as TGTGCCAGCTCACCACTGGGGGGGGCCAGAGAGACCCAGTACTTC. J is TRBJ2-5 and V is TRBV18; D is possibly TRBD2 (7 bases). Germline V gene sequence: CDR1 KGHSH, CDR2 LQKENI. CDR3 length: 15 residues. The V end was cut by 1 base, the J end by 4 bases, with 13 bases between.

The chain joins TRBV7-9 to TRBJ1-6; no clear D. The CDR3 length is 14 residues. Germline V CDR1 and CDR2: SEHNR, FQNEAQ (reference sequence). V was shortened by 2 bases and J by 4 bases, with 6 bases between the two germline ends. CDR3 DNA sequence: TGTGCCAGCAGCTTAATGGAGTATAATTCACCCCTCCACTTT. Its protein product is CASSLMEYNSPLHF.

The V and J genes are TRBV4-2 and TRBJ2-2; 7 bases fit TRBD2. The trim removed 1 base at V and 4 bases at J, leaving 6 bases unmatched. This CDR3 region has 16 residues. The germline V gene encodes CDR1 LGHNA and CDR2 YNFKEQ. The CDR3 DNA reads TGTGCCAGCAGCCAAGTTAGGGCTAGCGGCACCGGGGAGCTGTTTTTT. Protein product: CASSQVRASGTGELFF.

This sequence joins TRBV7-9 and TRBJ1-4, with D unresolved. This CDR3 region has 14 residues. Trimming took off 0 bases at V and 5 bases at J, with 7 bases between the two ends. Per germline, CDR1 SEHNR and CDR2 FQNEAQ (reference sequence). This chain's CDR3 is CASSLASGNEKLFF. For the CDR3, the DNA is TGTGCCAGCAGCTTAGCTTCCGGCAATGAAAAACTGTTTTTT.

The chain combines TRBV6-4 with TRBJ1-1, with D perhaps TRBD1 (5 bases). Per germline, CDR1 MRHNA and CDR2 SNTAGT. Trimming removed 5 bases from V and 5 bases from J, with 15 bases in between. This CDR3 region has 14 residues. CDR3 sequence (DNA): TGTGCCAGCAGTCCCTCGGGGGGAGGGACTGAAGCTTTCTTT. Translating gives CASSPSGGGTEAFF.

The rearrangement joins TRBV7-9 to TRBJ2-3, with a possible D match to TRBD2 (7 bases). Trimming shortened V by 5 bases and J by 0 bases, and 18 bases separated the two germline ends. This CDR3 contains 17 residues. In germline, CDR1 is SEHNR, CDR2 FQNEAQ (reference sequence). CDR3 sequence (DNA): TGTGCCAGCAGCACCCGCCAGGGGAGGGGTAGCACAGATACGCAGTATTTT. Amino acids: CASSTRQGRGSTDTQYF.

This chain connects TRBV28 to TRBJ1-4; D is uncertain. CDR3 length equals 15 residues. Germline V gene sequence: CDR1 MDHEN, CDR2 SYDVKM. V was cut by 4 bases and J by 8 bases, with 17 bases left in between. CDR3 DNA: TGTGCCAGCAGTTCGACTTCGAGGGCGGGGGAAAAACTGTTTTTT. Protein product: CASSSTSRAGEKLFF.

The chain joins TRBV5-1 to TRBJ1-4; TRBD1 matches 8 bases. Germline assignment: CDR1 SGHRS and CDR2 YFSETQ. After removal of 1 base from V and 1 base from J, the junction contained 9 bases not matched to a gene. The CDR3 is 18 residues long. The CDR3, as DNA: TGCGCCAGCAGCTTGAAGTTGCAGGGGGCACAAACTAATGAAAAACTGTTTTTT. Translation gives CASSLKLQGAQTNEKLFF.

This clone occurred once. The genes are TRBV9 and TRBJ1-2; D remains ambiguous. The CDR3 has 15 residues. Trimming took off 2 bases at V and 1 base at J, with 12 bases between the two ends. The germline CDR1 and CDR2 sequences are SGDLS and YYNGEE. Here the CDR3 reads CASSVRLRLNYGYTF. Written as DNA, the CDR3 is TGTGCCAGCAGCGTGAGGCTCAGACTTAACTATGGCTACACCTTC.

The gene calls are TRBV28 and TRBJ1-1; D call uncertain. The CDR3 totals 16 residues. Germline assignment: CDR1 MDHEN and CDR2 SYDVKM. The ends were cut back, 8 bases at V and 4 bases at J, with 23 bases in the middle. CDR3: CASPPAGAPFVTEAFF. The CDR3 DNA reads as TGTGCCAGCCCCCCGGCGGGCGCGCCGTTCGTCACTGAAGCTTTCTTT.

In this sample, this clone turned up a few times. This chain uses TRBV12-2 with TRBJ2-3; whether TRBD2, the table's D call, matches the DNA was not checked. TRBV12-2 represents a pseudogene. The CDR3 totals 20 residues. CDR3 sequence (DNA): TGTGCAAGTCGCTTACCCCAACTAGCGGGAGGTCCCTCTAGCACAGATACGCAGTATTTT. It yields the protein CASRLPQLAGGPSSTDTQYF.

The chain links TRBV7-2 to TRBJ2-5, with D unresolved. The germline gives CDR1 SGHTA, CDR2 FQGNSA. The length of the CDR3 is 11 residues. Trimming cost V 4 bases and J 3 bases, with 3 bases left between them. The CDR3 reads CASSSKETQYF. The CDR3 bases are TGTGCCAGCAGCTCTAAAGAGACCCAGTACTTC.

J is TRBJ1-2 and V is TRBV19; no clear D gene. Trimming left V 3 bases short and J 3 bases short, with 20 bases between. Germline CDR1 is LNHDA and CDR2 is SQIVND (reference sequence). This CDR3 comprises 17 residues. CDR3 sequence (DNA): TGTGCCAGTAGTATTAATTACGGGCCCGCCGAGGACTATGGCTACACCTTC. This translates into CASSINYGPAEDYGYTF.